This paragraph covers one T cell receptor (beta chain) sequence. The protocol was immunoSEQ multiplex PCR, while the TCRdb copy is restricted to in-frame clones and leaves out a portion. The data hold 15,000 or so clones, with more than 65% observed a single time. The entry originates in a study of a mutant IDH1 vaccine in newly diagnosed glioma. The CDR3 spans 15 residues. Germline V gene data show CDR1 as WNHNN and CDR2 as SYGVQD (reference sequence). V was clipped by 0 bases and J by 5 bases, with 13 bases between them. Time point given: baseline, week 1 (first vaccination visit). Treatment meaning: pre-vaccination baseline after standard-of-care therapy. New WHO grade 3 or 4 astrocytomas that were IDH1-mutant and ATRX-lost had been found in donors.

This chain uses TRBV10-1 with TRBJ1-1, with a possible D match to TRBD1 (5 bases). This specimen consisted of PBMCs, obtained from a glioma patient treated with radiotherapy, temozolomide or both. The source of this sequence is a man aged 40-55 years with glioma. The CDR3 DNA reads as TGCGCCAGCAGTGAGTCCCGCGGGCGGGGGACTGAAGCTTTCTTT. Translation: CASSESRGRGTEAFF.